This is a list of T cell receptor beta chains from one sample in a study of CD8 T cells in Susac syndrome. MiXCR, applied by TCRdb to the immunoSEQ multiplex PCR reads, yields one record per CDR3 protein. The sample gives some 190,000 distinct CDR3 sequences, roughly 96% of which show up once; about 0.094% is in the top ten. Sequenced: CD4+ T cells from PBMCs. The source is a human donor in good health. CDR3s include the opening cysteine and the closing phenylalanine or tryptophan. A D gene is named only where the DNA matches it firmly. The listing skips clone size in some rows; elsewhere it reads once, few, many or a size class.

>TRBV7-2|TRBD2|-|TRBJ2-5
TGTGCCAGCAGCCCGCGGACTAGCGGGGGCCATGTAGAGACCCAGTACTTC
CASSPRTSGGHVETQYF
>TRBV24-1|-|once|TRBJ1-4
TGTGCCACCAGTGACGGGCAGGGCGGTGAAAAACTGTTTTTT
CATSDGQGGEKLFF
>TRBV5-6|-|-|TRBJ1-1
TGTGCCAGCAGCTTGGGTGACCGATACACTGAAGCTTTCTTT
CASSLGDRYTEAFF
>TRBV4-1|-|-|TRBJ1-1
TGCGCCAGCAGCCAAGGCAGGGGATGGGACACTGAAGCTTTCTTT
CASSQGRGWDTEAFF
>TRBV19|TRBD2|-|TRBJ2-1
TGTGCCAGTAGTATCGGGACTAGCGGGATCGATGAGCAGTTCTTC
CASSIGTSGIDEQFF
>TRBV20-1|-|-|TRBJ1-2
TGCAGTGCTAGATCGTTGCAGGCTAATTATGGCTACACCTTC
CSARSLQANYGYTF
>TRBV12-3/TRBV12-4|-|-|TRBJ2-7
TGTGCCAGCACGGGCAGGGCTTTCCAAGAGCAGTACTTC
CASTGRAFQEQYF
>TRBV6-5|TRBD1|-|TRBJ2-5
TGTGCCAGCAGGTCGGGACAGCTTCGCGAGACCCAGTACTTC
CASRSGQLRETQYF
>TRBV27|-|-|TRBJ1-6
TGTGCCAGCAACACGCCCGGTTCACCCCTCCACTTT
CASNTPGSPLHF
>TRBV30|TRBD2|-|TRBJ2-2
TGTGCCGCTCTGGGGCGGGAGATGATCGGCGGGGAGCTGTTTTTT
CAALGREMIGGELFF
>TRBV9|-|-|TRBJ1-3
TGTGCCAGCACCAGGAATCCTTCTGGAAACACCATATATTTT
CASTRNPSGNTIYF
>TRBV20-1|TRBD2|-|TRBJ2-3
TGCAGTGCACCTTCCCGCGGGAGGATCCCAGATACGCAGTATTTT
CSAPSRGRIPDTQYF
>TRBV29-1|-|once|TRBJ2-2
TGCAGCGCGGGACAAGCTAGGAACGGGGAGCTGTTTTTT
CSAGQARNGELFF
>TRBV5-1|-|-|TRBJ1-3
TGCGCCAGCAGTGCCAGCTCTGGAAACACCATATATTTT
CASSASSGNTIYF
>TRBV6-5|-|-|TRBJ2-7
TGTGCCAGCAGACCGAAGGCGGGGTCCTACGAGCAGTACTTC
CASRPKAGSYEQYF
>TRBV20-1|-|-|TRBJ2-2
TGCAGTGCTGCCGGGACTTCGAACACCGGGGAGCTGTTTTTT
CSAAGTSNTGELFF
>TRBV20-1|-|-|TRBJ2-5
TGCAGTGCTAGAGATTTTGGGAAACAAGAGACCCAGTACTTC
CSARDFGKQETQYF
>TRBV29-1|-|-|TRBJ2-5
TGCAGCGTTTTTGGCGTCCAGGCGACAGTACTTCTCCAAGAGACCCAGTACTTC
CSVFGVQATVLLQETQYF
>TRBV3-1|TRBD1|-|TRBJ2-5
TGTGCCAGCACCACGACAGGGACCCAAGAGACCCAGTACTTC
CASTTTGTQETQYF
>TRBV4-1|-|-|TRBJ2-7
TGCGCCAGCAGCCAAGCGGGCGTAGATGCCTACGAGCAGTACTTC
CASSQAGVDAYEQYF
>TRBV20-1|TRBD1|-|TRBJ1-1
TGCAGTGCGGAACAGGGGCATCGGACTGAAGCTTTCTTT
CSAEQGHRTEAFF
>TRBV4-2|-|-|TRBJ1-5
TGTGCCAGCAGTCCTGTCCTGGCAGGTCCCAATCAGCCCCAGCATTTT
CASSPVLAGPNQPQHF
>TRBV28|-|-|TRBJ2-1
TGTGCCAGCAGTTCGCGAAGGAGCTCGCTCTACAATGAGCAGTTCTTC
CASSSRRSSLYNEQFF
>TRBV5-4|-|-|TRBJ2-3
TGTGCCAGCAGCTTCCCCGAGAGCACAGATACGCAGTATTTT
CASSFPESTDTQYF
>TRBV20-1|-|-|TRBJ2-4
TGCAGTGCTAGCCCCCTCCGGGCCAAAAACATTCAGTACTTC
CSASPLRAKNIQYF
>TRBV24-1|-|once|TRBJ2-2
TGTGCCACCAGCCGGGACACGAACACCGGGGAGCTGTTTTTT
CATSRDTNTGELFF
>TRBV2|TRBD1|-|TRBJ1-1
TGTGCCAGCAGTCCGGGACAGGGAAGATTAGCTGAAGCTTTCTTT
CASSPGQGRLAEAFF
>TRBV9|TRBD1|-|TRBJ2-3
TGTGCCAGCAGCCTCAACAGGGGGACAGATACGCAGTATTTT
CASSLNRGTDTQYF
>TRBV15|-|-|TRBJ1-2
TGTGCCACCAGCAGTGAACAGGCGGGTTCTTATGGCTACACCTTC
CATSSEQAGSYGYTF
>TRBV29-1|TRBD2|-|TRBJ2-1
TGCAGCGTTTCCAGCGGGATTTGGAATGAGCAGTTCTTC
CSVSSGIWNEQFF
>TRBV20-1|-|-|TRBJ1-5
TGCAGTGCCACCCTTGACGGGAGCAATCAGCCCCAGCATTTT
CSATLDGSNQPQHF
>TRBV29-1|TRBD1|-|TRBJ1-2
TGCAGCGTTGACGTAGGACAGGGACCCTATTCCTCTGGCTACACCTTC
CSVDVGQGPYSSGYTF
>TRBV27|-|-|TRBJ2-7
TGTGCCAGCGGGTCTCCCTACGAGCAGTACTTC
CASGSPYEQYF
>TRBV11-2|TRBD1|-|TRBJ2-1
TGTGCCAGCAGCGCGACCGGGACAGTAGAGCAGTTCTTC
CASSATGTVEQFF
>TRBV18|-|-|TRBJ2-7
TGTGCCAGCTCACCCCTACGCAACTACGAGCAGTACTTC
CASSPLRNYEQYF
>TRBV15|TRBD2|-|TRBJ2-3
TGTGCCACCAGCCCCCGGACTAGCGGCACAGATACGCAGTATTTT
CATSPRTSGTDTQYF
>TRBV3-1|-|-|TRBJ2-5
TGTGCCAGCAGCCAAGGGACTAATAAGGCCCAGTACTTC
CASSQGTNKAQYF
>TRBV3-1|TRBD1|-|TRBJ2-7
TGTGCCAGCAGCCCTTGGGACAGAACCTACGAGCAGTACTTC
CASSPWDRTYEQYF
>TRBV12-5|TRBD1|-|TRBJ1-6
TGTGCTAGTGGGCCTGGGACAGGGAACTCACCCCTCCACTTT
CASGPGTGNSPLHF
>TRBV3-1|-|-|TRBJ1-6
TGTGCCAGCAGCCAAGTCGAAGGGGTGGGGTCACCCCTCCACTTT
CASSQVEGVGSPLHF
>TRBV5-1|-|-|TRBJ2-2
TGCGCCAGCAGCTTGGGTCCCAGAAAGAACACCGGGGAGCTGTTTTTT
CASSLGPRKNTGELFF
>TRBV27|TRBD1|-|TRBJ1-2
TGTGCCAGCAGTCCTCGGACAGGGGCCATATCTGGCTACACCTTC
CASSPRTGAISGYTF
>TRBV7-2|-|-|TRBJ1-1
TGTGCCAGCAGCTTAGCGCTTTCACGGAACACTGAAGCTTTCTTT
CASSLALSRNTEAFF
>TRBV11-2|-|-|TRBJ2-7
TGTGCCAGCAGCTTTGCCGGGACATGGAACGAGCAGTACTTC
CASSFAGTWNEQYF
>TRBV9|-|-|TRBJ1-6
TGTGCCAGCAGCGCCCTGACAGGAGCAGGGGATTCACCCCTCCACTTT
CASSALTGAGDSPLHF
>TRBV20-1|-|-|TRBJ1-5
TGCAGTGCTATCGACCCCGCGAGGAGCAATCAGCCCCAGCATTTT
CSAIDPARSNQPQHF
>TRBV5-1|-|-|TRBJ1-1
TGCGCCAGCAGCTACTCTTCCCAATCCTCGGAAGCTTTCTTT
CASSYSSQSSEAFF
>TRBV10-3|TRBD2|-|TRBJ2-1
TGTGCCATCGGGCGCTCTAGCGGGAGGGCCGATTACAATGAGCAGTTCTTC
CAIGRSSGRADYNEQFF
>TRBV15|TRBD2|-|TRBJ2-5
TGTGCCACCAGCAGTCCCCGGACTAGCGGGAAAGAGACCCAGTACTTC
CATSSPRTSGKETQYF
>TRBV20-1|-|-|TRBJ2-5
TGCAGTGCTAAGGCCGGGACCTCATCACAGACCCAGTACTTC
CSAKAGTSSQTQYF
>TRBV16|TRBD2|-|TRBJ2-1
TGTGCCAGCAGCCATCGCCTTACTAGCGGGAGGGTTAATGAGCAGTTCTTC
CASSHRLTSGRVNEQFF
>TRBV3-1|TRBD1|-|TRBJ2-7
TGTGCCAGCAGCCTACCGGGACAGTCCTACGAGCAGTACTTC
CASSLPGQSYEQYF
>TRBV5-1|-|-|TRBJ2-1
TGCGCCAGCAGCTTGGTACCCCGAGGAGCGGGTAATGAGCAGTTCTTC
CASSLVPRGAGNEQFF